This T cell receptor (beta chain) was profiled in a study of T cell changes during pregnancy in multiple sclerosis. Method: immunoSEQ multiplex PCR; TCRdb's copy keeps in-frame clones and lacks some. The sample records over 45,000 clones, about 90% being singletons. CDR1 is LNHDA, CDR2 SQIVND, per germline (reference sequence). With V trimmed by 2 bases and J by 5 bases, 9 bases remained unmatched. This CDR3 region has 16 residues. The rearrangement uses TRBV19 and TRBJ2-1; 7 bases map to TRBD1. This sequence was found in a female donor with multiple sclerosis, enrolled in a pregnancy study. The starting material was CD4+ T cells from peripheral blood mononuclear cells, obtained in the first trimester of pregnancy. The CDR3 nucleotides read TGTGCCAGTAGTATAAGGGGGCACCCGCCCAACAATGAGCAGTTCTTC. Translating it yields CASSIRGHPPNNEQFF. Based on the CDR3 plus reference TRBV19 and TRBJ2-1, the full variable domain is DGGITQSPKYLFRKEGQNVTLSCEQNLNHDAMYWYRQDPGQGLRLIYYSQIVNDFQKGDIAEGYSVSREKKESFPLTVTSAQKNPTAFYLCASSIRGHPPNNEQFFGPGTRLTVL.